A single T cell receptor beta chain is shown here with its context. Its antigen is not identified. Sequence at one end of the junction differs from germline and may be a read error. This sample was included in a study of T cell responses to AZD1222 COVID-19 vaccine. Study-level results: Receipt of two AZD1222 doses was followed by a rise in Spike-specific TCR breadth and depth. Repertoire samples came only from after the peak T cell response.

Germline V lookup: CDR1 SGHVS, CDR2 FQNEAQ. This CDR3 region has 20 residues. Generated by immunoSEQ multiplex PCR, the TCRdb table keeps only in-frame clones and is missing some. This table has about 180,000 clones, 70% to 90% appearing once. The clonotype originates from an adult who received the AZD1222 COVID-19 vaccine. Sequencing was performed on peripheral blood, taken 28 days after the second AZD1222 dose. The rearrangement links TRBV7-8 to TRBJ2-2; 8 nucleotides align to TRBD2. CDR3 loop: CASNLAGIFRREGSTGELFF. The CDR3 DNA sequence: TGTGCCAGCAACTTAGCCGGAATATTTCGACGGGAGGGAAGCACCGGGGAGCTGTTTTTT. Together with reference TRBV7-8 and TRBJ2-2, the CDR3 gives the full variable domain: GAGVSQSPRYKVAKRGQDVALRCDPISGHVSLFWYQQALGQGPEFLTYFQNEAQLDKSGLPSDRFFAERPEGSVSTLKIQRTQQEDSAVYLCASNLAGIFRREGSTGELFFGEGSRLTVL.